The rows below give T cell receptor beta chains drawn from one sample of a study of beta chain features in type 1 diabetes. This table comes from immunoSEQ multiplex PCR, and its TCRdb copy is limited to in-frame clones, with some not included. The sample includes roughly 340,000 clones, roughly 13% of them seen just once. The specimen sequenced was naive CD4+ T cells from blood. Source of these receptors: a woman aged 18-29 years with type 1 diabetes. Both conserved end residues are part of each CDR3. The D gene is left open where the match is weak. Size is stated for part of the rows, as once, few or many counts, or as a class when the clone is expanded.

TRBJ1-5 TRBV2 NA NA TGTGCCAGCAGAGCACAGGGACCCAGGCTCAATCAGCCCCAGCATTTT CASRAQGPRLNQPQHF
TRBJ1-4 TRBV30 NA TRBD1 TGTGCCTGGAGCTCCGGGACAGGGAACGTGTTTTTT CAWSSGTGNVFF
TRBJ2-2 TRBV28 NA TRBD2 TGTGCCAGCAGCCCGTCGGGACTAGCGGGAGGTTACGGGGAGCTGTTTTTT CASSPSGLAGGYGELFF
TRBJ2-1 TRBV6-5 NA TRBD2 TGTGCCACCACGGGGGGGGTTAGGAATGAGCAGTTCTTC CATTGGVRNEQFF
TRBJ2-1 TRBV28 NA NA TGTGCCAGCAGTCCGGTAGCTTCCCCCTACAATGAGCAGTTCTTC CASSPVASPYNEQFF
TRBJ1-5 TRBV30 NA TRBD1 TGTGCCTGTGACAGGGGGGATCAGCCCCAGCATTTT CACDRGDQPQHF
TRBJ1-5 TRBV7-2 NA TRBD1 TGTGCCAGCAGCACACGACAGGGGGACCAGCCCCAGCATTTT CASSTRQGDQPQHF
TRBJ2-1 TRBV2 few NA TGTGCCAGCACAGGGTACAATGAGCAGTTCTTC CASTGYNEQFF
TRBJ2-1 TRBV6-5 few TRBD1 TGTGCCACAACCCGGGACAGGGGATATAATGAGCAGTTCTTC CATTRDRGYNEQFF
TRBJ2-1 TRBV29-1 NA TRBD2 TGCAGCATTGAAAGCCCTTATAGCGGGAGCTACAATGAGCAGTTCTTC CSIESPYSGSYNEQFF
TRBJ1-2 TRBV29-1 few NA TGCAGCGTTGATTTGGACGGGGGCTATGGCTACACCTTC CSVDLDGGYGYTF
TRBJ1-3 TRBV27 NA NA TGTGCCAGCAGCCCCCGGGGGGGTTCTGGAAACACCATATATTTT CASSPRGGSGNTIYF
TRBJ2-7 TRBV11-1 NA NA TGTGCCAGCAGCTTAGCGGGCAAGTCCTACGAGCAGTACTTC CASSLAGKSYEQYF
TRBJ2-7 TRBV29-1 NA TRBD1 TGCAGCGTTATAGTCCCGGGACAGTCCCACTCGGGGGAGCAGTACTTC CSVIVPGQSHSGEQYF
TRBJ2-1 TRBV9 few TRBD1 TGTGCCAGCAGCGTCCGACAGGGGGCCAATGAGCAGTTCTTC CASSVRQGANEQFF
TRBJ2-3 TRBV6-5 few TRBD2 TGTGCCAGCGCCGCGGGGCTAGCGGGAGATACGCAGTATTTT CASAAGLAGDTQYF
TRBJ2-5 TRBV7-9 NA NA TGTGCCAGCAGCCCTAGCGTAGAGACCCAGTACTTC CASSPSVETQYF
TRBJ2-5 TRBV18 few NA TGTGCCAGCTCACCACCATCCGGGGTTGGAAAGACCCAGTACTTC CASSPPSGVGKTQYF
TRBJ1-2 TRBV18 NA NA TGTGCCAGCTCACCAGGGGCCGCAGGGGAGCCCTATGGCTACACCTTC CASSPGAAGEPYGYTF
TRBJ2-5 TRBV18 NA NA TGTGCCAGCTCAACTGGGCAGTATGAGACCCAGTACTTC CASSTGQYETQYF
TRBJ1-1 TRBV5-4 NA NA TGTGCCAGCACCACAGGGTTGGCGAACACTGAAGCTTTCTTT CASTTGLANTEAFF
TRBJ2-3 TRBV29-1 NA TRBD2 TGCAGCGCACGGACCCTAGCGGGAGGTACAGATACGCAGTATTTT CSARTLAGGTDTQYF
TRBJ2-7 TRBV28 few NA TGTGCCAGCAGTTTTTCGGGGGGCGTGCAGTACTTC CASSFSGGVQYF
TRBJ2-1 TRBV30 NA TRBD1 TGTGCCTGGGCTCAAAAGGGGGCGTCCAATGAGCAGTTCTTC CAWAQKGASNEQFF
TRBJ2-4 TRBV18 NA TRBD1 TGTGCCAGCTCACCACCGGGACAGGGTTCCAAAAACATTCAGTACTTC CASSPPGQGSKNIQYF
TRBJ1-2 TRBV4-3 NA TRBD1 TGCGCCAGCAGCCAACCAGACAGGGGATTCCTTGGCTACACCTTC CASSQPDRGFLGYTF
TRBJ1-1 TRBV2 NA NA TGTGCCAGCAGGAGATGGGCGGGGACGAACACTGAAGCTTTCTTT CASRRWAGTNTEAFF
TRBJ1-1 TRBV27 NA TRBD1 TGTGCCAGCAGTTTAGGCAGGGGGAGAATGAACACTGAAGCTTTCTTT CASSLGRGRMNTEAFF
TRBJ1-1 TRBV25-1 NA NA TGTGCCAGCAGTGAATGGGCCGGGGACACTGAAGCTTTCTTT CASSEWAGDTEAFF
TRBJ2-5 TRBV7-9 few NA TGTGCCAGCAGCCCACGAGGCGGGGTCCTTCGACAAGAGACCCAGTACTTC CASSPRGGVLRQETQYF
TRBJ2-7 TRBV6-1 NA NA TGTGCCAGCAGTGAAGACCACACGAGGGTCTACGAGCAGTACTTC CASSEDHTRVYEQYF
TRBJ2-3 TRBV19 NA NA TGTGCCAGCCAAACGGGGGGCAGCACAGATACGCAGTATTTT CASQTGGSTDTQYF
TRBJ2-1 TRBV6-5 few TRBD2 TGTGCCAGCAGGGACCTAGCGGGAGGTGCCAATGAGCAGTTCTTC CASRDLAGGANEQFF
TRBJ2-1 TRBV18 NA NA TGTGCCAGCTCACCCTCACGCGGGGTCTCCAATGAGCAGTTCTTC CASSPSRGVSNEQFF
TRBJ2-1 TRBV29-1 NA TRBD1 TGCAGCGACTACAGGGGGAGCTCCTACAATGAGCAGTTCTTC CSDYRGSSYNEQFF
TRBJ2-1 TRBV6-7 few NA TGTGCCAGCACTGAGATTAGCTCCTACAATGAGCAGTTCTTC CASTEISSYNEQFF
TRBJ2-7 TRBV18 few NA TGTGCCAGCTCCCGGGGCACCGGGACACCCTTCTACGAGCAGTACTTC CASSRGTGTPFYEQYF
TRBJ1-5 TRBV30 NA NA TGTGCCTGGACGGGGACGGGGGGCTTCAATCAGCCCCAGCATTTT CAWTGTGGFNQPQHF
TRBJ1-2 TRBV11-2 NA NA TGTGCCAGCAGCCCAACGGGGTCTCGGACCTTC CASSPTGSRTF
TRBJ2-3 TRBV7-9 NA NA TGTGCCAGCAGCTTACTCTCCACAGATACGCAGTATTTT CASSLLSTDTQYF
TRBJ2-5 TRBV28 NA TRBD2 TGTGCCAGCAGTCCGGGGACTAGCGGGTCTCGGGAGACCCAGTACTTC CASSPGTSGSRETQYF
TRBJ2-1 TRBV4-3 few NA TGCGCCAGCAGCCGCGTCGGGTCCGATGAGCAGTTCTTC CASSRVGSDEQFF
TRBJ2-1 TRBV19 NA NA TGTGCCAGTAGTATAGGTAGCGGTTACAATGAGCAGTTCTTC CASSIGSGYNEQFF
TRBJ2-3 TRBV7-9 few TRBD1 TGTGCCAGCAGCCCTCCGAGGACAGGGGGGGATACGCAGTATTTT CASSPPRTGGDTQYF
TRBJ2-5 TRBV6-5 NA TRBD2 TGTGCCAGCAGTCCTCCGACTAGCGGCTCGGGAACCCAGTACTTC CASSPPTSGSGTQYF
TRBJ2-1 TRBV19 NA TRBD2 TGTGCCAGTAGTGGGGGGACTAGCCTGCGGGGTGAGCAGTTCTTC CASSGGTSLRGEQFF
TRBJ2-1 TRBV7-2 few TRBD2 TGTGCCAGCAGCCTAGCGGGAGTACCGCAATATGAGCAGTTCTTC CASSLAGVPQYEQFF
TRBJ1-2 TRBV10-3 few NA TGTGCCATCACTCCACGAATAGGGGAAGGGGTTGGCTACACCTTC CAITPRIGEGVGYTF
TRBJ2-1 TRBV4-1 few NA TGCGCCAGCAGCCAGCAACAGGGTTATCGAGAGTTCTTC CASSQQQGYREFF
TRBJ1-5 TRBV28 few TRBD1 TGTGCCAGCAGAGGGACAGGGGGCAACCAGCCCCAGCATTTT CASRGTGGNQPQHF
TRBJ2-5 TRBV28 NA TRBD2 TGTGCCAGCAGTTTTCCTAGCGGGATATTAAAGACCCAGTACTTC CASSFPSGILKTQYF
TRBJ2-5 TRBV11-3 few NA TGTGCCAGCAGCTTACTAGTCCCCCAAGAGACCCAGTACTTC CASSLLVPQETQYF
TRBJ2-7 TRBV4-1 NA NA TGCGCCAGCAGCCAAGTTCTCAGGGCGTCCGAGCAGTACTTC CASSQVLRASEQYF
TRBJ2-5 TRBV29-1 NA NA TGCAGCGTTGAACCCCCGATCAGGGCGGAGACCCAGTACTTC CSVEPPIRAETQYF